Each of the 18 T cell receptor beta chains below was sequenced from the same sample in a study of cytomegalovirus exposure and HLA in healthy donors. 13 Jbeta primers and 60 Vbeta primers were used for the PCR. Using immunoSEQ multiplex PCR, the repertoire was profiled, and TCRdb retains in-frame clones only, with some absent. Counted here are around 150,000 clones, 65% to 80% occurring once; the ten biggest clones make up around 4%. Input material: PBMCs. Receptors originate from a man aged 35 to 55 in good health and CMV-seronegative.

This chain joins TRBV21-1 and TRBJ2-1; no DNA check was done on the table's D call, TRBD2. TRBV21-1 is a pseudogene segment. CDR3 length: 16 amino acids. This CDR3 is CASSKSRWTAYNEQFF. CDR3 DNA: TGTGCCAGCAGCAAATCACGGTGGACTGCCTACAATGAGCAGTTCTTC.

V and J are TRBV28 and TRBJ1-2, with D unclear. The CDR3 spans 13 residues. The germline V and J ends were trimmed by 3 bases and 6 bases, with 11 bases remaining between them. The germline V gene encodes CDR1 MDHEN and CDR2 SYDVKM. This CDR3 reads CASSFGRKDGYTF. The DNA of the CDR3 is TGTGCCAGCAGTTTTGGGAGGAAAGATGGCTACACCTTC.

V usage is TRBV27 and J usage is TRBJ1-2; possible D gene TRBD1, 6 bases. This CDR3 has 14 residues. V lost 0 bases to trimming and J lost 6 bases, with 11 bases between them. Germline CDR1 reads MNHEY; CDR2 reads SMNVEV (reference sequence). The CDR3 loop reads CASSLSTGADGYTF. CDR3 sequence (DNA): TGTGCCAGCAGTTTATCGACAGGCGCAGATGGCTACACCTTC.

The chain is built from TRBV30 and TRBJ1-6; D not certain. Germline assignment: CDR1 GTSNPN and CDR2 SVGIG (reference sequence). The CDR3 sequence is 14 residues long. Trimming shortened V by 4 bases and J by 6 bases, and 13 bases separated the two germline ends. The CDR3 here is CAWNPPGPNSPLHF. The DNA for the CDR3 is TGTGCCTGGAATCCCCCGGGTCCTAATTCACCCCTCCACTTT.

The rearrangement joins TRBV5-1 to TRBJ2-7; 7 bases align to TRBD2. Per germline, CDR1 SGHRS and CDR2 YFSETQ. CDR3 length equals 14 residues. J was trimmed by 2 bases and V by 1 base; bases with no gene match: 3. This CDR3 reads CASSLSGTAYEQYF. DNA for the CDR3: TGCGCCAGCAGCTTGAGCGGGACCGCCTACGAGCAGTACTTC.

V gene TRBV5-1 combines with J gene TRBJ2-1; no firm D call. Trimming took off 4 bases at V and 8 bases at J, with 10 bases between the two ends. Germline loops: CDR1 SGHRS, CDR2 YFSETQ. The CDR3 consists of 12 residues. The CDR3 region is CASSPDLDEQFF. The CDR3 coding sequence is TGCGCCAGCAGCCCAGACTTAGATGAGCAGTTCTTC.

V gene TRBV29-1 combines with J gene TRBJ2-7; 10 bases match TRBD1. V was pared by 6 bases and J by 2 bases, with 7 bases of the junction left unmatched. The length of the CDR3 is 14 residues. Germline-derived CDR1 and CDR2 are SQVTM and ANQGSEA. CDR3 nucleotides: TGCAGCGTCTCCGGACAGGGGGAGACCTACGAGCAGTACTTC. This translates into CSVSGQGETYEQYF.

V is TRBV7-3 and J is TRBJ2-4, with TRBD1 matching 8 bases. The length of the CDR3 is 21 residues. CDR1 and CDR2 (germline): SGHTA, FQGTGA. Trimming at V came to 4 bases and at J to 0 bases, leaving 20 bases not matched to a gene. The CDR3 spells CASSSLLVGTGETLAKNIQYF. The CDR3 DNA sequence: TGTGCCAGCAGCTCCCTACTAGTTGGGACAGGAGAAACCCTAGCCAAAAACATTCAGTACTTC.

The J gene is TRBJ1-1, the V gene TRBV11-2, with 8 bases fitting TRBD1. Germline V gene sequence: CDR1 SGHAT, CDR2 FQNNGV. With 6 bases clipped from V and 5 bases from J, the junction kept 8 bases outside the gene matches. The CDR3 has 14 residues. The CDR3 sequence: CASRRGQGRTEAFF. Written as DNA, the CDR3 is TGTGCCAGCAGACGCGGACAGGGAAGAACTGAAGCTTTCTTT.

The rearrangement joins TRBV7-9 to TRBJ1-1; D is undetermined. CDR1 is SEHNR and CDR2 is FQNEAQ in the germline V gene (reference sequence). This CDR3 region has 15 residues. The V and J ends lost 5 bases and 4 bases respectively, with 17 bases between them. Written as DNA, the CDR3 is TGTGCCAGCAGCGCCTCTCCCTCGGGTGCCACTGAAGCTTTCTTT. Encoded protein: CASSASPSGATEAFF.

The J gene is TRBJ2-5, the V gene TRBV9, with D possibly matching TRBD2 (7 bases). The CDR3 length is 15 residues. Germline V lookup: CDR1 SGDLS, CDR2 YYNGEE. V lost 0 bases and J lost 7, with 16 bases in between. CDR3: CASSVAGASGGTQYF. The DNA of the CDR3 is TGTGCCAGCAGCGTAGCAGGGGCGTCGGGAGGGACCCAGTACTTC.

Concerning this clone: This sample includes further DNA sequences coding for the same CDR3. CDR3 amino acids: CASSLGRGRETQYF. The CDR3 DNA sequence: TGTGCCAGCAGCTTAGGTAGGGGAAGAGAGACCCAGTACTTC. The chain uses TRBV7-2 and TRBJ2-5; D possibly corresponds to TRBD1 (5 bases). The V gene lost 1 base and the J gene lost 4 bases, with 10 bases spanning the gap. Looked up from germline, CDR1 is SGHTA and CDR2 is FQGNSA. The CDR3 is made up of 14 amino acids.

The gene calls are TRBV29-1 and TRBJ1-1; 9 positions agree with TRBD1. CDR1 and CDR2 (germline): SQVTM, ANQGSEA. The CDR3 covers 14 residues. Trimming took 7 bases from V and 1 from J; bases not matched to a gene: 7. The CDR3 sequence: CSGTGTGWNTEAFF. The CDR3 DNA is TGCAGCGGTACCGGGACAGGGTGGAACACTGAAGCTTTCTTT.

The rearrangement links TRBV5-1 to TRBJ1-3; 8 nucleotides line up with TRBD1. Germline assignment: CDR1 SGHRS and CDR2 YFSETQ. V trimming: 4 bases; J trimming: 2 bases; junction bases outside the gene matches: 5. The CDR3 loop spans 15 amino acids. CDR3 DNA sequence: TGCGCCAGCAGCCCAGGGGGCCAGGCTGGAAACACCATATATTTT. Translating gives CASSPGGQAGNTIYF.

CDR3 loop: CASSPLGGGAGDTQYF. The CDR3 DNA reads TGTGCCAGCAGCCCTTTAGGCGGGGGCGCAGGGGATACGCAGTATTTT. The chain has TRBV7-6 and TRBJ2-3; D possibly corresponds to TRBD2 (7 bases). Trimming removed 5 bases at V and 6 bases at J, with 21 bases between. The CDR3 runs 16 residues. Germline V CDR1 and CDR2: SGHVS, FNYEAQ.

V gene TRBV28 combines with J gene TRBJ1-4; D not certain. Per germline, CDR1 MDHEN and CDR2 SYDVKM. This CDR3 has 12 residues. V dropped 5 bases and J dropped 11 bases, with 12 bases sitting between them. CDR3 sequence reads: CASSPERGKLFF. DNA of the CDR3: TGTGCCAGCAGTCCTGAACGGGGTAAACTGTTTTTT.

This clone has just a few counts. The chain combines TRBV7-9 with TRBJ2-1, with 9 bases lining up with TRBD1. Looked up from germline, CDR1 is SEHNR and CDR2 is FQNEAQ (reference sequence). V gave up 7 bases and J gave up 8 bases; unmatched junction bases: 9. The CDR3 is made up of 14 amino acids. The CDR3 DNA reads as TGTGCCAGCACGGCGGGACAGGGAAGGCATGAGCAGTTCTTC. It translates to CASTAGQGRHEQFF. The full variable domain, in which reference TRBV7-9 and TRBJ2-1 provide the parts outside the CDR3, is DTGVSQNPRHKITKRGQNVTFRCDPISEHNRLYWYRQTLGQGPEFLTYFQNEAQLEKSRLLSDRFSAERPKGSFSTLEIQRTEQGDSAMYLCASTAGQGRHEQFFGPGTRLTVL.

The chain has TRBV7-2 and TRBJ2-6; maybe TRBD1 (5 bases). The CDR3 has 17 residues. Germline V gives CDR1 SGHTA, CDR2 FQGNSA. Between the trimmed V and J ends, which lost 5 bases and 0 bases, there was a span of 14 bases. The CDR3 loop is CASSAQGYPSGANVLTF. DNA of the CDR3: TGTGCCAGCAGCGCGCAGGGATATCCCTCTGGGGCCAACGTCCTGACTTTC. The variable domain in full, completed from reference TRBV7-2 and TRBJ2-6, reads GAGVSQSPSNKVTEKGKDVELRCDPISGHTALYWYRQSLGQGLEFLIYFQGNSAPDKSGLPSDRFSAERTGGSVSTLTIQRTQQEDSAVYLCASSAQGYPSGANVLTFGAGSRLTVL.